Following are 9 T cell receptor beta chains from one sample sequenced in a study of cytotoxic CD8 clonotypes in ibrutinib-treated CLL. Sequencing was performed with immunoSEQ multiplex PCR; in TCRdb, only in-frame clones are kept and a portion is missing. Altogether 15,000 to 20,000 clones are present, 50% to 75% being singletons, with the ten largest covering under 30%. Sequenced material: PBMCs, taken after 12 months of ibrutinib treatment. The receptors shown here come from a human donor with chronic lymphocytic leukemia.

The V and J genes are TRBV27 and TRBJ2-3, with D unresolved. Germline V lookup: CDR1 MNHEY, CDR2 SMNVEV (reference sequence). This CDR3 spans 15 amino acids. V was shortened by 3 bases and J by 0 bases, with 10 bases between the two germline ends. CDR3 sequence (DNA): TGTGCCAGCAGTTTCGCCGGGTTCAGCACAGATACGCAGTATTTT. Translating it yields CASSFAGFSTDTQYF.

This clone was detected once. This chain links TRBV10-2 with TRBJ2-1; tentative D call: TRBD2 (6 bases). Trimming took off 8 bases at V and 0 bases at J, with 14 bases between the two ends. Germline CDR1 and CDR2: WSHSY and SAAADI. This CDR3 contains 15 residues. CDR3 DNA: TGCGCCAGCGCGGAGGGACGGATCTCCTACAATGAGCAGTTCTTC. Its translation is CASAEGRISYNEQFF.

This clone was seen just once. V is TRBV6-6 and J is TRBJ2-1; 8 bases map to TRBD2. Per germline, CDR1 MNHNY and CDR2 SVGAGI (reference sequence). The J segment lost 4 bases and the V segment lost 6 bases, leaving 11 bases of the junction unmatched. The CDR3 covers 16 residues. DNA of the CDR3: TGTGCCAGCAGCCTTACTAGCGGAGATCTATACAATGAGCAGTTCTTC. Translation gives CASSLTSGDLYNEQFF.

The chain couples TRBV5-1 to TRBJ2-2; 11 positions match TRBD2. The germline gives CDR1 SGHRS, CDR2 YFSETQ. Germline trimming cut 6 bases from V and 3 bases from J; bases unmatched to any gene: 7. The CDR3 consists of 16 residues. The CDR3 bases are TGCGCCAGCAAGGGACTAGCGGCTGGGGACACCGGGGAGCTGTTTTTT. Protein: CASKGLAAGDTGELFF.

This clone appeared a few times. The chain employs TRBV7-9 and TRBJ1-2; possibly TRBD1 for D (6 bases). This CDR3 is built from 15 residues. The germline CDR1 and CDR2 sequences are SEHNR and FQNEAQ (reference sequence). Trimming took off 2 bases at V and 2 bases at J, with 12 bases between the two ends. In DNA, the CDR3 is TGTGCCAGCAGCTTAACCGGGGGGCTCAACTATGGCTACACCTTC. It translates to CASSLTGGLNYGYTF.

The rearrangement links TRBV5-1 to TRBJ2-7; the match to TRBD2 covers 10 bases. With 5 bases clipped from V and 1 base from J, the junction kept 3 bases outside the gene matches. The CDR3 contains 14 residues. Germline loops: CDR1 SGHRS, CDR2 YFSETQ. CDR3 residues: CASSGAGGSYEQYF. CDR3 nucleotides: TGCGCCAGCAGTGGAGCGGGAGGGTCCTACGAGCAGTACTTC.

The chain couples TRBV7-9 to TRBJ2-1; D may be TRBD2 (6 bases). The V and J ends lost 4 bases and 2 bases respectively, with 12 bases between them. The CDR3 length is 15 residues. Germline lookup yields CDR1 SEHNR and CDR2 FQNEAQ (reference sequence). The CDR3 loop is CASSSPGGTYNEQFF. The CDR3 nucleotides are TGTGCCAGCAGCTCTCCGGGCGGGACCTACAATGAGCAGTTCTTC. Using reference TRBV7-9 and TRBJ2-1 for the parts outside the CDR3, the full variable domain is DTGVSQNPRHKITKRGQNVTFRCDPISEHNRLYWYRQTLGQGPEFLTYFQNEAQLEKSRLLSDRFSAERPKGSFSTLEIQRTEQGDSAMYLCASSSPGGTYNEQFFGPGTRLTVL.

The chain has TRBV18 and TRBJ2-7; weak D call: TRBD2 (6 bases). Germline V CDR1 and CDR2: KGHSH, LQKENI. The CDR3 is made up of 14 amino acids. The V gene lost 3 bases and the J gene lost 4 bases, with 13 bases spanning the gap. Here the CDR3 reads CASSPGGDRYEQYF. The CDR3 DNA reads as TGTGCCAGCTCACCGGGCGGGGATCGATACGAGCAGTACTTC.

The chain employs TRBV27 and TRBJ1-1; TRBD1 is a possible D gene (5 bases). Germline assignment: CDR1 MNHEY and CDR2 SMNVEV (reference sequence). The CDR3 consists of 16 residues. Deletions cut 0 bases from V and 4 bases from J, with 15 bases between. CDR3 sequence (DNA): TGTGCCAGCAGTTTATCGATCGGGCTGGGGGGCACTGAAGCTTTCTTT. Its protein product is CASSLSIGLGGTEAFF.